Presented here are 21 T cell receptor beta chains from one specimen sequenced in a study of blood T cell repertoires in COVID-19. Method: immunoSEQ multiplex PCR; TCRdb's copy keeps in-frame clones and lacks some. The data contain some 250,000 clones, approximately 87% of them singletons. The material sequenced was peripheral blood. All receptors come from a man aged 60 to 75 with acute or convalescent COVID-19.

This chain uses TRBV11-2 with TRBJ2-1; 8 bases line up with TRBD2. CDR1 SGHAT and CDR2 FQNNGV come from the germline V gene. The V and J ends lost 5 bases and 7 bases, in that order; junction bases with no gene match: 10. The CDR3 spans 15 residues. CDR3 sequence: CASSPAGGGLNEQFF. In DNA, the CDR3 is TGTGCCAGCAGCCCAGCCGGGGGGGGGTTGAATGAGCAGTTCTTC.

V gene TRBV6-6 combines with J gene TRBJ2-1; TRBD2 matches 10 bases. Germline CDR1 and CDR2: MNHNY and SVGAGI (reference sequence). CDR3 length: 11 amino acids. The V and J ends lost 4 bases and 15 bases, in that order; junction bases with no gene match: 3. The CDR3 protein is CASSSQREGFF. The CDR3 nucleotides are TGTGCCAGCAGTTCCCAGCGGGAGGGGTTCTTC.

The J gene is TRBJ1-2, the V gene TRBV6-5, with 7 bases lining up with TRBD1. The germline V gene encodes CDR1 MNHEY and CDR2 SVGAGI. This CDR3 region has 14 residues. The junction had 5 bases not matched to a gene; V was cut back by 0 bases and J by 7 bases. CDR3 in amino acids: CASSYSGQEAGYTF. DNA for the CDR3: TGTGCCAGCAGTTACTCTGGACAGGAGGCTGGCTACACCTTC.

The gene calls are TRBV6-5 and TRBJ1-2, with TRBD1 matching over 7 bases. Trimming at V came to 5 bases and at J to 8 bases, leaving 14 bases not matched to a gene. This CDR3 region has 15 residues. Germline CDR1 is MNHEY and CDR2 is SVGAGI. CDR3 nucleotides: TGTGCCAGCAGTCCATACCGGGACAGCAACTTGGGCTACACCTTC. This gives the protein CASSPYRDSNLGYTF.

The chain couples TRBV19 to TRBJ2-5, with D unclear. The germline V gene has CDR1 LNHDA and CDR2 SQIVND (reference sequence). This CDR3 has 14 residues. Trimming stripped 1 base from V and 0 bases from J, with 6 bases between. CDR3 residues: CASSIGRYQETQYF. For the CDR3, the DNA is TGTGCCAGTAGTATAGGCAGGTACCAAGAGACCCAGTACTTC.

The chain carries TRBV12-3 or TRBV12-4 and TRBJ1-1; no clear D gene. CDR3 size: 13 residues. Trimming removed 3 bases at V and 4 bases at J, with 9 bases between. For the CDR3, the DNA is TGTGCCAGCAGTTTTGTTCGAGCCACTGAAGCTTTCTTT. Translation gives CASSFVRATEAFF.

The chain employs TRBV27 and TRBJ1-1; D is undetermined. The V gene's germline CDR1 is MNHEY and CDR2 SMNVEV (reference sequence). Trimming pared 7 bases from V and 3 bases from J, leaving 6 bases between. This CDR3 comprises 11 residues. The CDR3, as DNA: TGTGCCAGCAAGAGGGACACTGAAGCTTTCTTT. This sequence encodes CASKRDTEAFF.

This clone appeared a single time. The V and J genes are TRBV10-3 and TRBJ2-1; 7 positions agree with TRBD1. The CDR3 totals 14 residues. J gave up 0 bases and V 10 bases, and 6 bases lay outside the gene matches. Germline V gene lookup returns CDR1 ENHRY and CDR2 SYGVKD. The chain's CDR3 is CATTTGSSYNEQFF. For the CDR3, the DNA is TGTGCCACCACGACAGGGAGCTCCTACAATGAGCAGTTCTTC.

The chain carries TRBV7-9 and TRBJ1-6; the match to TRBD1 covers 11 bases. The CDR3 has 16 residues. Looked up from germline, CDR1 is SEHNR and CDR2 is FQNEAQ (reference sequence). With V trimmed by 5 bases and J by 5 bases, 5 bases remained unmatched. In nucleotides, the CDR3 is TGTGCCAGCAGCCCGGACAGGGGGCAAGATAATTCACCCCTCCACTTT. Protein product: CASSPDRGQDNSPLHF.

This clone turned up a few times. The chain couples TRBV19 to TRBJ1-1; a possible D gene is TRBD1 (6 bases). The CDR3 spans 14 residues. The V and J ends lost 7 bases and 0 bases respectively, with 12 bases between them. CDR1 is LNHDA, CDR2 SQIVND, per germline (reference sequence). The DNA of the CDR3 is TGTGCCAGTAATAACAGGGTGTTGAACACTGAAGCTTTCTTT. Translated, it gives CASNNRVLNTEAFF.

CDR3 amino acids: CASSPSGGADIQYF. The CDR3 nucleotides are TGTGCCAGCAGCCCCAGCGGGGGCGCGGACATTCAGTACTTC. The chain employs TRBV11-1 and TRBJ2-4; 8 nucleotides line up with TRBD2. This CDR3 contains 14 residues. Germline CDR1 SGHAT, CDR2 FQDESV (reference sequence). V gave up 5 bases and J gave up 8 bases; unmatched junction bases: 8.

CDR3 region: CASSLVNEQFF. The DNA of the CDR3 is TGTGCCAGCAGCCTCGTCAATGAGCAGTTCTTC. This chain links TRBV3-1 (or the pseudogene TRBV3-2) with TRBJ2-1; D remains ambiguous. The V gene's germline CDR1 is LGHDT and CDR2 YNNKEL (reference sequence). The CDR3 contains 11 residues. Trimming took 4 bases from V and 6 from J, leaving 4 bases between them.

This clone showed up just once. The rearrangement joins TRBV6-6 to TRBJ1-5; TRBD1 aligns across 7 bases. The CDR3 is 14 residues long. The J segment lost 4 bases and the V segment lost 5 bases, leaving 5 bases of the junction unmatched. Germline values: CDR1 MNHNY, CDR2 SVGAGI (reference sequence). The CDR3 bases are TGTGCCAGCAGTCCCGACAGGGTTAATCAGCCCCAGCATTTT. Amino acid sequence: CASSPDRVNQPQHF.

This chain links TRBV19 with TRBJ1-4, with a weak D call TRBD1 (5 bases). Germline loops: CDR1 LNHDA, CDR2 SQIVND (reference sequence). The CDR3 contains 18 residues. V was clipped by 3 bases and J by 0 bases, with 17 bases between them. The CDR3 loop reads CASSMRLGAFATNEKLFF. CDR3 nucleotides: TGTGCCAGTAGTATGAGATTAGGGGCCTTTGCAACTAATGAAAAACTGTTTTTT.

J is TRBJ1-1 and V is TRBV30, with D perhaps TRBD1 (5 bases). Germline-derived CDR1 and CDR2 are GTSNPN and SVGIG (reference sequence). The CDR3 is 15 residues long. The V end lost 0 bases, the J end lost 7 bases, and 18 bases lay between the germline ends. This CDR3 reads CAWSVSPGSMVEAFF. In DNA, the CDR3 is TGTGCCTGGAGTGTATCGCCAGGGTCCATGGTTGAAGCTTTCTTT.

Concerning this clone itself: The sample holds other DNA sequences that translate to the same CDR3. The CDR3 spells CASSVGLAGGGEQFF. CDR3 in DNA: TGTGCCAGCAGCGTAGGACTAGCGGGAGGCGGTGAGCAGTTCTTC. The chain has TRBV9 and TRBJ2-1; 13 nucleotides agree with TRBD2. With 0 bases clipped from V and 9 bases from J, the junction kept 3 bases outside the gene matches. CDR1 is SGDLS and CDR2 is YYNGEE in the germline V gene. The CDR3 has 15 amino acids. Supplemented by reference TRBV9 and TRBJ2-1, the full variable domain reads DSGVTQTPKHLITATGQRVTLRCSPRSGDLSVYWYQQSLDQGLQFLIQYYNGEERAKGNILERFSAQQFPDLHSELNLSSLELGDSALYFCASSVGLAGGGEQFFGPGTRLTVL.

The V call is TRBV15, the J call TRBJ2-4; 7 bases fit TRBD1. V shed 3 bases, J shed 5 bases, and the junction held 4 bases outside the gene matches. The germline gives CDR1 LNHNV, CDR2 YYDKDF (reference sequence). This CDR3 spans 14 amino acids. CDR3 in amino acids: CATSSLDRENIQYF. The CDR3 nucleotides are TGTGCCACCAGCAGTCTCGACAGGGAAAACATTCAGTACTTC.

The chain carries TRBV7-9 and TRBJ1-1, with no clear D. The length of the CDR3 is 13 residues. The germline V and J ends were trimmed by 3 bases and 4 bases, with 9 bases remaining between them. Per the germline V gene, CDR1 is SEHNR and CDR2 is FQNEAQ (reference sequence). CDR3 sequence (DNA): TGTGCCAGCAGCTTCGGAGTGAGCACTGAAGCTTTCTTT. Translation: CASSFGVSTEAFF.

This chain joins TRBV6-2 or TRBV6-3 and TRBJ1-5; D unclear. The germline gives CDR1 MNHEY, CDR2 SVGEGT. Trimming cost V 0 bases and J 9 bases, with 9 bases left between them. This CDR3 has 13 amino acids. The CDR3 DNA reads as TGTGCCAGCAGTTACTCGGAGGTAGGGCCCCAGCATTTT. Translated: CASSYSEVGPQHF.

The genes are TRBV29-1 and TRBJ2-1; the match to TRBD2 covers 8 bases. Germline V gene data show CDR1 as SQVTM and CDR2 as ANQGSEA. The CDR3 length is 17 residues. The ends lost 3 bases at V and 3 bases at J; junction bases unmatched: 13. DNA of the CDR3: TGCAGCGTTGATCGGGCGGGAGGCCAAACCCTCTACAATGAGCAGTTCTTC. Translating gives CSVDRAGGQTLYNEQFF.

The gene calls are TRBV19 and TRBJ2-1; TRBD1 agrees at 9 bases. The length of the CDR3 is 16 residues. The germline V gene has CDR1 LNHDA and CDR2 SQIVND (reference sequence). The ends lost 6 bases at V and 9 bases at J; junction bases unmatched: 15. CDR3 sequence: CASRDRGTLLSIEQFF. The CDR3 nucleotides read TGTGCCAGTAGAGACAGGGGGACCCTCCTTTCTATTGAGCAGTTCTTC.